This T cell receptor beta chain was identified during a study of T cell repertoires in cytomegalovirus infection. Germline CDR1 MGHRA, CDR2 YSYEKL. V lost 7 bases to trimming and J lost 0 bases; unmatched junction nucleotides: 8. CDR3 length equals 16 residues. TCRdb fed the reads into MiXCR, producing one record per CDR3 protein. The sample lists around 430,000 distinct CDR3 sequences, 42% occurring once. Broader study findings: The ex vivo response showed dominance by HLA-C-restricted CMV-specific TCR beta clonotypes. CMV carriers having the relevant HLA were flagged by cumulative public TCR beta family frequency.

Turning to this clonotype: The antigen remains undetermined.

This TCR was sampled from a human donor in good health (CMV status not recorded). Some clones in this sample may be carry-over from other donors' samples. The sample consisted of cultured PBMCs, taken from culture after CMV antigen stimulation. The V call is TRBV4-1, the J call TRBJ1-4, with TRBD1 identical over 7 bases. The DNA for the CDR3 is TGCGCCAGCAAGAAGGGGGCCCTAACAACTAATGAAAAACTGTTTTTT. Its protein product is CASKKGALTTNEKLFF.